Listed below are T cell receptor beta chains from one sample, sequenced in a study of OX40 agonist ivuxolimab in advanced cancers. Method: immunoSEQ multiplex PCR; TCRdb's copy keeps in-frame clones and lacks some. The sample includes tens of thousands of clones, 70% to 90% of them seen just once. The starting material was CD4+ or CD8+ T cells sorted from blood, obtained in a trial of the OX40 agonist ivuxolimab. Receptors originate from an adult with an advanced solid tumor such as melanoma, head and neck, liver or kidney cancer. Each CDR3 is given with its conserved first and last residue. The order of the fields is J gene, D gene, clone size, V gene, CDR3 DNA, CDR3 protein. A D gene is named only where the DNA matches it firmly. Size values are once, few and many counts, or a class for expanded clones, and some rows have none.

J: TRBJ2-1; D: TRBD1; size: NA; V: TRBV27; DNA: TGTGCCAGCAGAAAGACAGGGAGTCCCTACAATGAGCAGTTCTTC; CDR3: CASRKTGSPYNEQFF
J: TRBJ1-1; D: TRBD1; size: NA; V: TRBV5-1; DNA: TGCGCCAGCAGCTTGGCAGGGGGCATGGTAGGCACTGAAGCTTTCTTT; CDR3: CASSLAGGMVGTEAFF
J: TRBJ2-1; D: TRBD1; size: NA; V: TRBV10-3; DNA: TGTGCCATCAGGAGGGGACAGGGCAATGAGCAGTTCTTC; CDR3: CAIRRGQGNEQFF
J: TRBJ1-2; D: TRBD1; size: NA; V: TRBV10-3; DNA: TGTGCCATCAGTGAGTCACAGGGGCGCGGCTACACCTTC; CDR3: CAISESQGRGYTF
J: TRBJ2-7; D: TRBD2; size: NA; V: TRBV28; DNA: TGTGCCAGCAGTTTATTAGGACTAGCGGGCTCCTACGAGCAGTACTTC; CDR3: CASSLLGLAGSYEQYF
J: TRBJ2-3; D: NA; size: few; V: TRBV4-1; DNA: TGCGCCAGCAGCACGGGGGCAGAGGGCACAGATACGCAGTATTTT; CDR3: CASSTGAEGTDTQYF
J: TRBJ2-3; D: NA; size: NA; V: TRBV5-4; DNA: TGTGCCAGCAGCTTTGAGCCCGCAGATACGCAGTATTTT; CDR3: CASSFEPADTQYF
J: TRBJ2-3; D: NA; size: once; V: TRBV10-1; DNA: TGCGCCAGCAGTGTCGTACGCACAGATACGCAGTATTTT; CDR3: CASSVVRTDTQYF
J: TRBJ2-5; D: TRBD2; size: NA; V: TRBV23-1; DNA: TGCGCTAAAGGAGGGAGGGGCGGGCATTTAAAGACCCAGTACTTC; CDR3: CAKGGRGGHLKTQYF
J: TRBJ2-1; D: NA; size: NA; V: TRBV5-1; DNA: TGCGCCAGCAGCTTGGTGGCCGGCTCCTACAATGAGCAGTTCTTC; CDR3: CASSLVAGSYNEQFF
J: TRBJ2-5; D: TRBD2; size: NA; V: TRBV7-3; DNA: TGTGCCAGCAGCTCCGGGACTAGCGGACACCAAGAGACCCAGTACTTC; CDR3: CASSSGTSGHQETQYF
J: TRBJ1-1; D: TRBD1; size: NA; V: TRBV7-8; DNA: TGTGCCAGCAGCTTCCGGGCCGGGACAGGGGCTTTCTTT; CDR3: CASSFRAGTGAFF
J: TRBJ2-1; D: TRBD2; size: NA; V: TRBV10-1; DNA: TGCGCCAGCAGTGACGGACTAGCGGGAGTTGGTGAGCAGTTCTTC; CDR3: CASSDGLAGVGEQFF
J: TRBJ2-5; D: TRBD1; size: NA; V: TRBV5-6; DNA: TGTGCCAGCAGCCACCGCAAAAAAATCCGGGACAGTCAAGAGACCCAGTACTTC; CDR3: CASSHRKKIRDSQETQYF
J: TRBJ2-3; D: TRBD2; size: NA; V: TRBV6-6; DNA: TGTGCCAGCAGTTTGGGACTAGCGGGAGCTCATACGCAGTATTTT; CDR3: CASSLGLAGAHTQYF
J: TRBJ2-7; D: NA; size: NA; V: TRBV6-5; DNA: TGTGCCAGCAGTTACTCTCGGGGCGAAGTCTACGAGCAGTACTTC; CDR3: CASSYSRGEVYEQYF
J: TRBJ2-7; D: TRBD1; size: NA; V: TRBV10-3; DNA: TGTGCCATCAGTGTAGACAGGGGAAATGCCAAAAGCTCCTACGAGCAGTACTTC; CDR3: CAISVDRGNAKSSYEQYF
J: TRBJ2-1; D: NA; size: NA; V: TRBV19; DNA: TGTGCCAGTAGCCTCCTCGTAGGACCCAGCTCCTACAATGAGCAGTTCTTC; CDR3: CASSLLVGPSSYNEQFF
J: TRBJ2-5; D: NA; size: once; V: TRBV6-5; DNA: TGTGCCAGCGGGGGGCGGGTAGCGACCCAGTACTTC; CDR3: CASGGRVATQYF
J: TRBJ2-1; D: TRBD2; size: NA; V: TRBV7-9; DNA: TGTGCCAGCAGAACTAGCGCCTCGAGCTCCTACAATGAGCAGTTCTTC; CDR3: CASRTSASSSYNEQFF
J: TRBJ2-3; D: TRBD1; size: NA; V: TRBV6-1; DNA: TGTGCCAGCAGTGCCGGACAGGGGGTAACAGATACGCAGTATTTT; CDR3: CASSAGQGVTDTQYF
J: TRBJ2-7; D: TRBD1; size: NA; V: TRBV18; DNA: TGTGCCAGCTCACCACCGACAGGGTCATCCTACGAGCAGTACTTC; CDR3: CASSPPTGSSYEQYF
J: TRBJ2-1; D: TRBD2; size: NA; V: TRBV28; DNA: TGTGCCAGCAGATCAGGGACTAGCGGGAGGGCCCCTGAGCAGTTCTTC; CDR3: CASRSGTSGRAPEQFF
J: TRBJ1-3; D: NA; size: few; V: TRBV7-2; DNA: TGTGCCAGCAGCTTACCTTTAGACAGACAAGGAAACACCATATATTTT; CDR3: CASSLPLDRQGNTIYF
J: TRBJ1-1; D: NA; size: NA; V: TRBV19; DNA: TGTGCCAGTAGTCTGGCCGGTGAAGCTTTCTTT; CDR3: CASSLAGEAFF
J: TRBJ2-5; D: TRBD2; size: NA; V: TRBV9; DNA: TGTGCCAGCAGCCCTGGCGGGGGGGCCGTCTTCGAGACCCAGTACTTC; CDR3: CASSPGGGAVFETQYF
J: TRBJ1-1; D: NA; size: few; V: TRBV7-2; DNA: TGTGCCAGCAGTTCGAACCATTGGGCGCGGGTGGTGAACACTGAAGCTTTCTTT; CDR3: CASSSNHWARVVNTEAFF
J: TRBJ1-5; D: NA; size: NA; V: TRBV15; DNA: TGTGCCACCAGCAGAGGTCAACTCAGAAACAATCAGCCCCAGCATTTT; CDR3: CATSRGQLRNNQPQHF
J: TRBJ2-5; D: NA; size: NA; V: TRBV7-9; DNA: TGTGCCAGCAGCCAGGGGCTCGGGGGGCGAGAGACCCAGTACTTC; CDR3: CASSQGLGGRETQYF
J: TRBJ2-5; D: TRBD2; size: NA; V: TRBV10-3; DNA: TGTGCCATCGGGTACAGCGGGGGTGAGACCCAGTACTTC; CDR3: CAIGYSGGETQYF
J: TRBJ2-3; D: NA; size: NA; V: TRBV5-1; DNA: TGCGCCAGCAACCAGCTGGGGGGGCCGGGAGATACGCAGTATTTT; CDR3: CASNQLGGPGDTQYF
J: TRBJ2-7; D: TRBD2; size: once; V: TRBV5-1; DNA: TGCGCCAGCAGCCGAGGCAGTTGGGCGGGGGACCGCTCCTACGAGCAGTACTTC; CDR3: CASSRGSWAGDRSYEQYF
J: TRBJ1-5; D: TRBD1; size: few; V: TRBV6-5; DNA: TGTGCCAGCAGTTACGGCCCTGGACAGGGGAATCAGCCCCAGCATTTT; CDR3: CASSYGPGQGNQPQHF
J: TRBJ2-1; D: TRBD2; size: NA; V: TRBV10-3; DNA: TGTGCCATCAGTGAGTCGGGGACTAGCGGGAGAAATGAGCAGTTCTTC; CDR3: CAISESGTSGRNEQFF
J: TRBJ1-1; D: NA; size: NA; V: TRBV25-1; DNA: TGTGCCAGCAGTGAAAGACATAACACTGAAGCTTTCTTT; CDR3: CASSERHNTEAFF
J: TRBJ1-5; D: NA; size: few; V: TRBV5-1; DNA: TGCGCCAGCAGCTTGGGTGGTACGGCGGGCAATCAGCCCCAGCATTTT; CDR3: CASSLGGTAGNQPQHF
J: TRBJ2-3; D: TRBD2; size: NA; V: TRBV11-2; DNA: TGTGCCAGCAGCATAGAGGTAGCGGGGCCCAGGCAGTATTTT; CDR3: CASSIEVAGPRQYF